The subject of this entry is one TCR beta chain. The length of the CDR3 is 13 residues. Between the trimmed V and J ends, which lost 6 bases and 9 bases, there was a span of 18 bases. CDR1 MNHEY and CDR2 SVGAGI come from the germline V gene. These data originate in a study of blood T cell repertoires in COVID-19. Study details: There were acute and convalescent COVID-19 samples, and they came from the United States, Italy and Spain. The analysed material was cDNA or gDNA that came from T cells, B-cell-depleted T cells, or PBMCs.

Original analysis: Amplification of reference gene primers provided the estimated nucleated cell counts. Clones were read by immunoSEQ multiplex PCR, and TCRdb kept only the in-frame ones, dropping some. For V, J and clone size, that table is used; D and trimming come from the DNA. In the table there are 200,000 to 250,000 clones, almost 90% of which are singletons. This rearrangement joins TRBV6-5 to TRBJ2-7; D possibly corresponds to TRBD2 (5 bases). The sample consisted of peripheral blood. This clonotype originated in a man aged 18 to 29 with active or convalescent COVID-19. The CDR3 protein is CASRSPGMGWQYF. The CDR3 bases are TGTGCCAGCAGGTCCCCCGGGATGGGTTGGCAGTACTTC.